This is a list of T cell receptor beta chains from one sample in a study of T cell repertoires in cytomegalovirus infection. From the reads, TCRdb called clonotypes with MiXCR, one entry per CDR3 protein. Of under 250,000 distinct CDR3 sequences in the sample, 6.5% were seen once. Input material: PBMCs. These TCRs come from a human donor in good health (CMV status not recorded). Some clones in this sample may be carry-over from other donors' samples. Both conserved end residues are part of each CDR3. The D gene is left open where the match is weak. Part of the rows lack a size; the others show once, few, many or a class for expanded clones.

J,V,D,size,CDR3,DNA
TRBJ2-3,TRBV20-1,TRBD2,many,CSASGTSESTDTQYF,TGCAGTGCTAGTGGGACTAGCGAGAGCACAGATACGCAGTATTTT
TRBJ2-3,TRBV6-5,-,many,CASSYSQGTDTQYF,TGTGCCAGCAGTTACTCCCAGGGCACAGATACGCAGTATTTT
TRBJ1-5,TRBV4-3,-,many,CASSQATGGLQPQHF,TGCGCCAGCAGCCAAGCTACGGGGGGGCTCCAGCCCCAGCATTTT
TRBJ2-1,TRBV6-4,TRBD2,few,CASSDEVAGGYNEQFF,TGTGCCAGCAGTGACGAAGTAGCGGGGGGATACAATGAGCAGTTCTTC
TRBJ1-5,TRBV20-1,-,many,CSASIATPGNQPQHF,TGCAGTGCTAGTATCGCCACCCCTGGCAATCAGCCCCAGCATTTT
TRBJ1-6,TRBV7-2,TRBD1,many,CASSILTGGTSPLHF,TGTGCCAGCAGCATTCTCACAGGGGGCACTTCACCCCTCCACTTT
TRBJ2-2,TRBV6-6,TRBD1,many,CASSYGKTGFPVWGTGELFF,TGTGCCAGCAGTTACGGCAAGACAGGGTTCCCCGTTTGGGGCACCGGGGAGCTGTTTTTT
TRBJ2-2,TRBV2,-,many,CASRGQQTGELFF,TGTGCCAGCAGAGGGCAGCAAACCGGGGAGCTGTTTTTT
TRBJ2-3,TRBV7-8,TRBD2,many,CASSDKRGSGDTQYF,TGTGCCAGCAGCGACAAGCGGGGGTCGGGAGATACGCAGTATTTT
TRBJ1-2,TRBV28,-,many,CASSFRGQGAGYTF,TGTGCCAGCAGTTTTCGGGGCCAGGGTGCCGGCTACACCTTC
TRBJ2-3,TRBV28,TRBD1,many,CAILGQGMNTQYF,TGTGCCATCCTAGGACAGGGGATGAATACGCAGTATTTT
TRBJ2-5,TRBV10-3,-,-,CAISESRVETQYF,TGTGCCATCAGTGAGTCCAGGGTAGAGACCCAGTACTTC
TRBJ1-1,TRBV24-1,-,many,CATSALGGGRDTEAFF,TGTGCCACCAGTGCCCTCGGCGGGGGCAGAGACACTGAAGCTTTCTTT
TRBJ1-5,TRBV7-2,TRBD1,many,CASSIRDRGLPQHF,TGTGCCAGCAGCATCCGGGACAGGGGGCTGCCCCAGCATTTT